These 20 T cell receptor beta chains were all obtained from the same sample, sequenced in a study of CD8+ T cells in alopecia areata. Extracted RNA was reverse transcribed, and the resulting cDNA served as sequencing template. Using immunoSEQ multiplex PCR, the repertoire was profiled, and TCRdb retains in-frame clones only, with some absent. The profile covers about 270,000 clones, none occurring a single time. Researchers sorted pooled cutaneous lymph node cells on the basis of CD4, CD8alpha, NKG2D, NKG2ACE and other markers. The specimen was CD4+ T cells sorted from a lymph node. These receptors originate from a C3H/HeJ mouse with alopecia areata. This strain's MHC haplotype is H2-k.

This clone came up a few times. The gene symbols are mouse symbols. The read stops 4 residues short of the end of the CDR3; the missing end is completed from the germline J gene. This sample also contains other DNA sequences that code for the same CDR3. This chain joins TRBV13-2 and TRBJ1-2, with D tentatively TRBD1 (6 bases). CDR1 is NNHNN, CDR2 SYGAGS, per germline (reference sequence). The V and J ends lost 5 bases and 0 bases respectively, with 14 bases between them. This CDR3 comprises 15 residues. The CDR3 spells CASGEPGHANSDYTF. The CDR3 bases that were read are TGTGCCAGCGGCGAACCGGGACACGCAAACTCC.

Notes on this clone: The gene names given are mouse names. The missing CDR3 end, 4 residues past where the read stops, is filled in from the germline J gene. V is TRBV5 and J is TRBJ2-3; weak D call: TRBD1 (5 bases). Germline V gene sequence: CDR1 LGHNA, CDR2 YNLKQL (reference sequence). CDR3 size: 15 residues. V was shortened by 1 base and J by 3 bases, with 11 bases between the two germline ends. The part of the CDR3 DNA that was read is TGTGCCAGCAGCCAAGTCAGGGAAGGAGCAGAA. Amino acid sequence: CASSQVREGAE. The entire CDR3 protein reads CASSQVREGAETLYF.

This clone came up a few times. Germline and genes: mouse. The observed sequence ends 4 residues before the CDR3 terminus, with the missing tail filled in from the germline J gene. The V and J genes are TRBV13-1 and TRBJ1-1, with D unresolved. Germline-derived CDR1 and CDR2 are NSHNY and SYGAGN. Trimming took 0 bases from V and 0 from J, leaving 9 bases between them. The CDR3 contains 15 residues. The DNA read from the CDR3 is TGTGCCAGCAGTGATGCAGGAGGGTCAAACACA. Its protein product is CASSDAGGSNT. The CDR3 as a whole reads CASSDAGGSNTEVFF.

Notes on this clone: The listed genes are named as in mouse. The read terminates 4 residues before the CDR3 end, so the remaining end is supplied by the germline J gene. V is TRBV19 and J is TRBJ2-7; 8 positions match TRBD2. V was pared by 2 bases and J by 2 bases, with 3 bases of the junction left unmatched. Germline V gives CDR1 FNHDT, CDR2 SITEND (reference sequence). This CDR3 is 14 amino acids long. The CDR3 reads CASSMPGGTYEQYF. CDR3 DNA, as far as it was read: TGTGCCAGCAGTATGCCTGGGGGGACCTAT. Variable domain in full (rest from reference TRBV19 and TRBJ2-7): GGIITQTPKFLIGQEGQKLTLKCQQNFNHDTMYWYRQDSGKGLRLIYYSITENDLQKGDLSEGYDASREKKSSFSLTVTSAQKNEMAVFLCASSMPGGTYEQYFGPGTRLTVL.

As for this clone: Gene names denote mouse genes. The DNA ends 4 residues before the CDR3 does, and the rest of the CDR3 is filled in from the germline J gene. Other DNA sequences in this sample translate to the same CDR3. The chain is built from TRBV19 and TRBJ2-5; 8 bases agree with TRBD2. Germline lookup yields CDR1 FNHDT and CDR2 SITEND (reference sequence). This CDR3 is 14 amino acids long. Incomplete CDR3 DNA: TGTGCCAGCAGTATCAGCTGGGGGGAGGAC. As protein: CASSISWGED. The CDR3 in full is CASSISWGEDTQYF.

As to this clone: The listed genes are named as in mouse. The read gets to within 3 residues of the CDR3 end, and the germline J gene fills in the rest. J is TRBJ1-6 and V is TRBV19; possible D gene TRBD1, 6 bases. TRBJ1-6 is assigned to the ORF class and has an uncertain function. This CDR3 has 15 amino acids. Germline CDR1 is FNHDT and CDR2 is SITEND (reference sequence). The V and J ends lost 5 bases and 2 bases respectively, with 11 bases between them. The CDR3 spells CASRPRGTYNSPLYF. Partial CDR3 DNA: TGTGCCAGCAGGCCCAGGGGCACCTATAATTCGCCC.

This clone was observed a handful of times. Gene names refer to mouse genes. Read data end 4 residues before the CDR3 end; the end is taken from the germline J gene. The V call is TRBV13-1, the J call TRBJ2-1, with D possibly matching TRBD1 (6 bases). The CDR3 length is 12 residues. CDR1 and CDR2 (germline): NSHNY, SYGAGN. V was pared by 6 bases and J by 5 bases, with 9 bases between. The CDR3 loop reads CASTRDNAEQFF. Incomplete CDR3 DNA: TGTGCCAGCACCCGGGACAATGCT.

This clone was seen a few times. Gene labels here are mouse ones. The read comes to an end 4 residues before the CDR3 does, leaving the germline J gene to fill in the end. V usage is TRBV13-1 and J usage is TRBJ2-2; D is unclear. The germline V gene has CDR1 NSHNY and CDR2 SYGAGN. CDR3 length equals 12 residues. The CDR3 is CASSDSVGQLYF. CDR3 bases read: TGTGCCAGCAGTGACTCAGTCGGG.

With regard to this clone: Genes and germline are mouse. With the read ending 4 residues before the CDR3 end, the germline J gene is used to fill in that end. This sequence joins TRBV19 and TRBJ2-1; D gene uncertain. Germline-derived CDR1 and CDR2 are FNHDT and SITEND (reference sequence). This CDR3 is 12 amino acids long. Trimming shortened V by 3 bases and J by 4 bases, and 5 bases separated the two germline ends. The CDR3 DNA, read in part, is TGTGCCAGCAGTACCCAGTATGCT. Encoded protein: CASSTQYA. The whole CDR3 reads CASSTQYAEQFF.

In the case of this clone: Gene names denote mouse genes. Read sequence stops 4 residues before the CDR3 end, and the germline J gene provides the missing end. This chain connects TRBV13-1 to TRBJ2-4; 7 bases are a match to TRBD2. The trim removed 4 bases at V and 1 base at J, leaving 6 bases unmatched. CDR1 NSHNY and CDR2 SYGAGN come from the germline V gene. The CDR3 sequence is 15 residues long. The CDR3 spells CASSPGLVGQNTLYF. CDR3 DNA (partial): TGTGCCAGCAGTCCAGGACTGGTGGGTCAAAAC.

This clone was detected a few times. All gene names here are mouse names. Read data end 4 residues before the CDR3 end; the end is taken from the germline J gene. Other DNA sequences in the sample encode the same CDR3. The genes are TRBV19 and TRBJ2-3; 13 nucleotides align to TRBD2. Germline V lookup: CDR1 FNHDT, CDR2 SITEND (reference sequence). This CDR3 comprises 16 residues. Trimming at V came to 5 bases and at J to 1 base, leaving 4 bases not matched to a gene. CDR3 bases read: TGTGCCAGCAGCCCCGGACTGGGGGGGCGTGCAGAA. Encoded protein: CASSPGLGGRAE. The full CDR3 is CASSPGLGGRAETLYF.

On this clone: Gene labels here are mouse ones. The read ends 3 residues shy of where the CDR3 ends; the end is completed using the germline J gene. The V call is TRBV1, the J call TRBJ1-6; D remains unclear. TRBJ1-6 carries the ORF label, with uncertain function. The germline V gene has CDR1 NSQYPW and CDR2 LRSPGD (reference sequence). CDR3 length: 14 residues. Trimming stripped 6 bases from V and 3 bases from J, with 9 bases between. The chain's CDR3 is CTCRRQNYNSPLYF. CDR3 bases read: TGCACCTGCAGGAGACAAAACTATAATTCGCCC.

This clone was detected a few times. Germline and genes: mouse. The read stops 3 residues short of the end of the CDR3; the missing end is completed from the germline J gene. The rearrangement links TRBV31 to TRBJ1-6; D call uncertain. TRBJ1-6 is known as an ORF, though its function is uncertain. Trimming pared 0 bases from V and 4 bases from J, leaving 7 bases between. Per germline, CDR1 GKSSPN and CDR2 SITVG. The CDR3 length is 14 residues. CDR3 DNA, as far as it was read: TGTGCCTGGAGTCTAGAACAGTATAATTCGCCC. This codes for CAWSLEQYNSP. From start to end, the CDR3 is CAWSLEQYNSPLYF.

Turning to this clone: Gene labels here are mouse ones. The same CDR3 can be traced to other DNA sequences in this sample. The DNA read from the CDR3 is TGCACCTGCAGTGCAGGAGGACAGATCTATGCT. Amino acids: CTCSAGGQIYA. The entire CDR3 reads CTCSAGGQIYAEQFF. The chain has TRBV1 and TRBJ2-1; TRBD1 might be the D (6 bases). The read terminates 4 residues before the CDR3 end, so the remaining end is supplied by the germline J gene. Deletions cut 1 base from V and 3 bases from J, with 10 bases between. The CDR3 contains 15 residues. The V gene's germline CDR1 is NSQYPW and CDR2 LRSPGD (reference sequence).

As for this clone: Germline and genes: mouse. Read sequence stops 4 residues before the CDR3 end, and the germline J gene provides the missing end. The chain recombines TRBV13-3 with TRBJ2-2; maybe TRBD1 (6 bases). This CDR3 is 15 amino acids long. Germline CDR1 NNHDY, CDR2 SYVADS. Trimming left V 0 bases short and J 5 bases short, with 11 bases between. CDR3 amino acids: CASSDAGQGTGQLYF. CDR3 bases read: TGTGCCAGCAGTGATGCGGGCCAGGGGACCGGG. The variable domain in full, completed from reference TRBV13-3 and TRBJ2-2, reads EAAVTQSPRSKVAVTGGKVTLSCHQTNNHDYMYWYRQDTGHGLRLIHYSYVADSTEKGDIPDGYKASRPSQENFSLILELASLSQTAVYFCASSDAGQGTGQLYFGEGSKLTVL.

The table lists this clone with a few counts. A read error is possible here, since a much larger clone lies one base away. Gene names are the mouse ones. The read halts 4 residues ahead of the CDR3 end, with the missing end drawn from the germline J gene. This sample includes further DNA sequences coding for the same CDR3. This sequence joins TRBV5 and TRBJ2-1; TRBD1 aligns across 8 bases. This CDR3 is built from 15 residues. CDR1 and CDR2 (germline): LGHNA, YNLKQL (reference sequence). Unmatched junction bases numbered 2, after V lost 4 bases and J lost 0 bases. The CDR3 bases that were read are TGTGCCAGCAGCCCCGGGACAGGTAACTATGCT. Protein: CASSPGTGNYA. The whole CDR3 protein reads CASSPGTGNYAEQFF.

This clone occurred a few times. Gene and germline names: mouse. The observed sequence ends 3 residues before the CDR3 terminus, with the missing tail filled in from the germline J gene. Other DNA variants within this sample encode the same CDR3. V is TRBV5 and J is TRBJ1-6; 10 bases are shared with TRBD1. TRBJ1-6 is an ORF, with its function uncertain. The germline V gene has CDR1 LGHNA and CDR2 YNLKQL (reference sequence). Losses at the gene ends were 3 bases for V and 10 bases for J; bases not matched to a gene: 3. The CDR3 spans 14 residues. Incomplete CDR3 DNA: TGTGCCAGCAGCCACGGGACAGGGGACTCGCCC. Residues: CASSHGTGDSP. The CDR3 as a whole reads CASSHGTGDSPLYF.

This clone has just a few counts. The listed genes are named as in mouse. This CDR3 is also generated by other DNA sequences in the sample. Partial CDR3 DNA: TGCACCTGCAGTGCTGGGCAGGGGGCCTATGCT. This gives the protein CTCSAGQGAYA. The CDR3 as a whole reads CTCSAGQGAYAEQFF. This chain connects TRBV1 to TRBJ2-1, with 8 bases lining up with TRBD1. Coverage ceases 4 residues before the CDR3 finishes, and the germline J gene fills in the end. CDR3 length equals 15 residues. Germline loops: CDR1 NSQYPW, CDR2 LRSPGD (reference sequence). Losses at the gene ends were 3 bases for V and 3 bases for J; bases not matched to a gene: 4.

A remark on this clone: Each gene name is a mouse one. The CDR3 end lies 4 residues beyond the end of the read and is filled in from the germline J gene. V gene TRBV19 combines with J gene TRBJ2-1, with 9 bases identical to TRBD1. From germline, CDR1 is FNHDT and CDR2 SITEND (reference sequence). V was pared by 2 bases and J by 3 bases, with 3 bases of the junction left unmatched. CDR3 length equals 15 residues. The CDR3 is CASSIGQGSYAEQFF. Partial CDR3 DNA: TGTGCCAGCAGTATCGGACAGGGGAGCTATGCT. Together with reference TRBV19 and TRBJ2-1, the CDR3 gives the full variable domain: GGIITQTPKFLIGQEGQKLTLKCQQNFNHDTMYWYRQDSGKGLRLIYYSITENDLQKGDLSEGYDASREKKSSFSLTVTSAQKNEMAVFLCASSIGQGSYAEQFFGPGTRLTVL.

As concerns this clone: Gene names and germline refer to mouse. Read sequence stops 4 residues before the CDR3 end, and the germline J gene provides the missing end. This same CDR3 is encoded by further DNA sequences in the sample. V gene TRBV13-1 combines with J gene TRBJ2-5, with a tentative D call TRBD1 (5 bases). Germline CDR1 NSHNY, CDR2 SYGAGN. This CDR3 region has 15 residues. The germline V and J ends were trimmed by 0 bases and 2 bases, with 10 bases remaining between them. CDR3 protein: CASSDARGGQDTQYF. CDR3 DNA, as far as it was read: TGTGCCAGCAGTGATGCGAGGGGTGGCCAAGAC.